This TCR beta chain was sequenced in a study of blood T cell repertoires in COVID-19. About the research overall: Samples came from the United States, Italy and Spain, spanning acute and convalescent COVID-19.

Germline CDR1 KGHSY, CDR2 FQNENV. Trimming removed 0 bases from V and 8 bases from J, with 19 bases in between. This CDR3 has 16 residues. Repertoires were generated with immunoSEQ multiplex PCR, while TCRdb's copy carries only in-frame clones and drops some. The sample yields 150,000 or so clones, more than 65% seen once. This TCR came from an older woman with COVID-19, enrolled during active disease. The J gene is TRBJ1-2, the V gene TRBV16; D is uncertain. Specimen: peripheral blood. The CDR3 DNA reads as TGTGCCAGCAGCCAATCTGGTAGCCCAAGCGGAAGCGGCTACACCTTC. Translated, it gives CASSQSGSPSGSGYTF.